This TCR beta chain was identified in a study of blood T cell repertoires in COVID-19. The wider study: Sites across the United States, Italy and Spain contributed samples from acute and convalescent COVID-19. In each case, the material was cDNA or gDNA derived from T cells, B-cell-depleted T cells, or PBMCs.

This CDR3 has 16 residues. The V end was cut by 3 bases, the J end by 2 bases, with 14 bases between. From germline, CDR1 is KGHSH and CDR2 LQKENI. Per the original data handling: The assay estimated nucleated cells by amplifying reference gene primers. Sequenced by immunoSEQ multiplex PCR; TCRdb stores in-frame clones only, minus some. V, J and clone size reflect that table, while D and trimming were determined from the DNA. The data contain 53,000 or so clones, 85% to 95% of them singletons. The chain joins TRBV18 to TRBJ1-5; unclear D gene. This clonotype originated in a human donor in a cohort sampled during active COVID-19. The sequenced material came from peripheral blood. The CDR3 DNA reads TGTGCCAGCTCACCCCTTGTTGCTGAGGGCAATCAGCCCCAGCATTTT. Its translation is CASSPLVAEGNQPQHF.